This T cell receptor beta chain comes out of a study of blood T cell repertoires in COVID-19. Study-wide background: COVID-19 samples from acute and convalescent phases originated in the United States, Italy and Spain. In each case, the material was cDNA or gDNA derived from T cells, B-cell-depleted T cells, or PBMCs.

The germline V gene encodes CDR1 MNHEY and CDR2 SMNVEV (reference sequence). This CDR3 is 19 amino acids long. Germline trimming cut 3 bases from V and 3 bases from J; bases unmatched to any gene: 9. In the authors' workflow: Using reference gene primer amplification, nucleated cell counts were estimated. Assay: immunoSEQ multiplex PCR; the TCRdb copy retains only in-frame clones and omits some. V and J calls and clone size come straight from that table; D and trimming were deduced from the DNA. The data contain about 100,000 clones, roughly nine tenths of them singletons. The receptor was derived from a human donor with active COVID-19. The donor label of this sample is uncertain. This chain connects TRBV27 to TRBJ2-2; 14 nucleotides match TRBD2. The sequenced sample was peripheral blood. The CDR3, as DNA: TGTGCCAGCAGTTTGACCCGGACTAGCGGGGGGCCCTACACCGGGGAGCTGTTTTTT. As protein: CASSLTRTSGGPYTGELFF.